The sequence of this T cell receptor (beta chain) was determined in a study of identical twins. This clonotype was counted a few times. The authors used template switching to add a universal primer site and gave cDNA unique molecular identifiers. MiXCR, run by TCRdb on the 5' RACE reads, gives a single entry per CDR3 protein. Among some 1,600,000 distinct CDR3 sequences listed, under 35% were seen once. Per germline, CDR1 LGHNT and CDR2 FRNRAP. Trimming removed 3 bases at V and 7 bases at J, with 7 bases between. The CDR3 has 12 residues. This clonotype was sampled from a newborn girl in good health. The J gene is TRBJ1-5, the V gene TRBV12-5; no clear D. Sequenced material: cord blood. The CDR3 sequence: CASGFGRQPQHF. DNA of the CDR3: TGTGCTAGTGGTTTCGGTCGGCAGCCCCAGCATTTT. Complete variable domain (other parts from reference TRBV12-5 and TRBJ1-5): DARVTQTPRHKVTEMGQEVTMRCQPILGHNTVFWYRQTMMQGLELLAYFRNRAPLDDSGMPKDRFSAEMPDATLATLKIQPSEPRDSAVYFCASGFGRQPQHFGDGTRLSIL.